This note documents a single TCR beta chain sequence. The data are from a study of T cell changes during pregnancy in multiple sclerosis. Using immunoSEQ multiplex PCR, the repertoire was profiled, and TCRdb retains in-frame clones only, with some absent. The repertoire consists of 90,000 to 100,000 clones, with approximately 95% occurring once and the leading ten covering approximately 4.5%. Germline CDR1 reads SGHVS; CDR2 reads FQNEAQ. The CDR3 runs to 13 residues. The V and J ends lost 4 bases and 4 bases respectively, with 10 bases between them. This receptor was taken from a female donor with multiple sclerosis, enrolled in a pregnancy study. The chain has TRBV7-8 and TRBJ2-5; D possibly corresponds to TRBD1 (6 bases). The material was peripheral blood, obtained in the first trimester of pregnancy. DNA for the CDR3: TGTGCCAGCAGCTCGGACAGAGGAGAGACCCAGTACTTC. It is translated as CASSSDRGETQYF. The full variable domain, with the rest looked up from reference TRBV7-8 and TRBJ2-5, is GAGVSQSPRYKVAKRGQDVALRCDPISGHVSLFWYQQALGQGPEFLTYFQNEAQLDKSGLPSDRFFAERPEGSVSTLKIQRTQQEDSAVYLCASSSDRGETQYFGPGTRLLVL.